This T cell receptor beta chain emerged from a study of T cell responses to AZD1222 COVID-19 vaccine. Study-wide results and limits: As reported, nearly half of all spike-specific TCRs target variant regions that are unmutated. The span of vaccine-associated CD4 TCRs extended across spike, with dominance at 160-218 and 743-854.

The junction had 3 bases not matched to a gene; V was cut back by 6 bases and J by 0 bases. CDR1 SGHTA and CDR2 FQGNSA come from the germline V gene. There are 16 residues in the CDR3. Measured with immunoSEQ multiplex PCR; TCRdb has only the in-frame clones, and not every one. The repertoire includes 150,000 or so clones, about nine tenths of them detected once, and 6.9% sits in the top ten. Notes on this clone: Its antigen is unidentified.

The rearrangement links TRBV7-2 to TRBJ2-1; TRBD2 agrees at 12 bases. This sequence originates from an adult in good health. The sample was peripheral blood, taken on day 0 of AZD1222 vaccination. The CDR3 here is CASRPSGGDSYNEQFF. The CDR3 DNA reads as TGTGCCAGCAGGCCTAGCGGGGGGGACTCCTACAATGAGCAGTTCTTC. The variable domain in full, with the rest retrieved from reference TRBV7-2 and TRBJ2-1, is GAGVSQSPSNKVTEKGKDVELRCDPISGHTALYWYRQSLGQGLEFLIYFQGNSAPDKSGLPSDRFSAERTGGSVSTLTIQRTQQEDSAVYLCASRPSGGDSYNEQFFGPGTRLTVL.